Each of the 23 T cell receptor beta chains below was sequenced from the same sample in a study of cytomegalovirus exposure and HLA in healthy donors. Researchers ran the PCR with 60 Vbeta and 13 Jbeta primers. The method was immunoSEQ multiplex PCR; TCRdb's version includes in-frame clones alone and lacks a portion of them. The sample has more than 100,000 clones; approximately 66% are singletons. What was sequenced was PBMCs. The receptors stem from a woman between 35 and 50 years old in good health and CMV-seropositive.

Concerning this clone itself: This specimen includes other DNA sequences encoding the same CDR3. The genes are TRBV18 and TRBJ1-5; TRBD1 matches at 7 bases. The length of the CDR3 is 13 residues. Germline V gene data show CDR1 as KGHSH and CDR2 as LQKENI. The J segment lost 5 bases and the V segment lost 5 bases, leaving 3 bases of the junction unmatched. The CDR3 nucleotides read TGTGCCAGCTCATTGCAGGGGGATCAGCCCCAGCATTTT. This gives the protein CASSLQGDQPQHF.

The genes are TRBV14 and TRBJ1-2, with 7 nucleotides matching TRBD1. Per germline, CDR1 SGHDN and CDR2 FVKESK. The CDR3 has 13 amino acids. V was clipped by 4 bases and J by 7 bases; unmatched bases: 6. The CDR3 sequence is CASSPRQGTGYTF. The CDR3 bases are TGTGCCAGCAGCCCCCGACAGGGTACTGGCTACACCTTC.

The rearrangement uses TRBV18 and TRBJ1-1; perhaps TRBD1 as D (6 bases). V lost 3 bases and J 4 bases, leaving 15 bases between the germline ends. The CDR3 totals 15 residues. Germline V CDR1 and CDR2: KGHSH, LQKENI. The CDR3 here is CASSPSGLQGTEAFF. CDR3 coding DNA: TGTGCCAGCTCACCTAGTGGATTACAGGGCACTGAAGCTTTCTTT.

The chain is built from TRBV27 and TRBJ1-1; no clear D gene. This CDR3 contains 13 residues. CDR1 is MNHEY and CDR2 is SMNVEV in the germline V gene (reference sequence). V shed 0 bases and J shed 8 bases, with 10 bases lying between them. CDR3 DNA: TGTGCCAGCAGTTTATCGATTTTGAGGGAAGCTTTCTTT. Protein sequence: CASSLSILREAFF.

CDR3 DNA: TGTGCCAGCAGCTTAGATAGAGGGATTACCGGGGAGCTGTTTTTT. Translating gives CASSLDRGITGELFF. This chain connects TRBV11-3 to TRBJ2-2, with D perhaps matching TRBD2 (5 bases). The germline V gene has CDR1 SGHNT and CDR2 YENEEA. Trimming removed 0 bases at V and 5 bases at J, with 10 bases between. This CDR3 contains 15 residues.

The chain joins TRBV6-1 to TRBJ1-1, with D perhaps TRBD1 (6 bases). The V end was cut by 6 bases, the J end by 3 bases, with 11 bases between. Germline assignment: CDR1 MNHNS and CDR2 SASEGT. The CDR3 length is 13 residues. The DNA of the CDR3 is TGTGCCAGCAGCCGACAGGAGGACACTGAAGCTTTCTTT. This gives the protein CASSRQEDTEAFF.

Remarks on this clone: Germline and junction disagree at one end, which may indicate a read error. CDR3 bases: TGTTCCAGCAGCTCATGGCAGGCGAACAACTATGGCTACACCTTC. It is translated as CSSSSWQANNYGYTF. The chain links TRBV7-9 to TRBJ1-2; unclear D gene. The germline CDR1 and CDR2 sequences are SEHNR and FQNEAQ (reference sequence). The CDR3 is 15 residues long. Full variable domain (missing parts from reference TRBV7-9 and TRBJ1-2): DTGVSQNPRHKITKRGQNVTFRCDPISEHNRLYWYRQTLGQGPEFLTYFQNEAQLEKSRLLSDRFSAERPKGSFSTLEIQRTEQGDSAMYLCSSSSWQANNYGYTFGSGTRLTVV.

This clone appeared a few times. J is TRBJ2-1 and V is TRBV27, with D unclear. Germline CDR1 and CDR2: MNHEY and SMNVEV (reference sequence). Between the trimmed V and J ends, which lost 3 bases and 2 bases, there was a span of 8 bases. The CDR3 has 14 residues. As DNA, the CDR3 is TGTGCCAGCAGTTTCGTGTTCCCCTACAATGAGCAGTTCTTC. Its protein product is CASSFVFPYNEQFF.

The V gene is TRBV19, the J gene TRBJ1-2; perhaps TRBD1 as D (5 bases). Trimming took off 3 bases at V and 6 bases at J, with 23 bases between the two ends. CDR3 size: 17 residues. CDR1 and CDR2 from the germline V gene are LNHDA and SQIVND (reference sequence). The CDR3 sequence: CASSIDGVQGPADGYTF. CDR3 nucleotide sequence: TGTGCCAGTAGTATCGATGGTGTTCAGGGTCCCGCAGATGGCTACACCTTC.

The chain recombines TRBV4-1 with TRBJ1-5; D gene uncertain. Germline loops: CDR1 MGHRA, CDR2 YSYEKL. The CDR3 has 16 amino acids. Deletions cut 0 bases from V and 3 bases from J, with 12 bases between. CDR3 protein: CASSQDPGNDNQPQHF. DNA for the CDR3: TGCGCCAGCAGCCAAGATCCCGGGAATGACAATCAGCCCCAGCATTTT.

The V call is TRBV2, the J call TRBJ1-5; D gene unclear. There are 15 residues in the CDR3. Per germline, CDR1 SNHLY and CDR2 FYNNEI. V gave up 2 bases and J gave up 2 bases, with 10 bases separating them. The CDR3 DNA sequence: TGTGCCAGCAGTGAATATAGGAGTGGCAATCAGCCCCAGCATTTT. Protein sequence: CASSEYRSGNQPQHF.

V gene TRBV21-1 combines with J gene TRBJ1-1; TRBD1, as called in the table, went unchecked against the DNA. TRBV21-1 is a pseudogene segment. The CDR3 is made up of 15 amino acids. In nucleotides, the CDR3 is TGTGCCAGCAGCCGCAGACAGGGACCGAACACTGAAGCTTTCTTT. Amino acids: CASSRRQGPNTEAFF.

This clone appeared once. The junction differs from germline at one of its ends, possibly a read error. The V gene is TRBV28, the J gene TRBJ1-2; TRBD1 aligns across 8 bases. The CDR3 spans 13 residues. Germline values: CDR1 MDHEN, CDR2 SYDVKM. The CDR3 sequence: CASRAGQGYGYPF. In DNA, the CDR3 is TGTGCCAGCAGGGCCGGACAGGGTTATGGCTACCCCTTC.

The chain uses TRBV5-1 and TRBJ2-2; 9 bases are shared with TRBD1. Germline CDR1 and CDR2: SGHRS and YFSETQ. V shed 4 bases, J shed 4 bases, and the junction held 5 bases outside the gene matches. This CDR3 contains 15 residues. CDR3 amino acids: CASSPGQGLTGELFF. The CDR3 DNA reads TGCGCCAGCAGCCCGGGACAGGGCCTCACCGGGGAGCTGTTTTTT.

In the case of this clone: A junction boundary mismatches the germline segment, possibly from a read error. This chain uses TRBV7-9 with TRBJ1-2; TRBD1 might be the D (6 bases). Looked up from germline, CDR1 is SEHNR and CDR2 is FQNEAQ (reference sequence). The CDR3 totals 12 residues. CDR3 region: CSSSQGRSGYTF. Here the CDR3 DNA reads TGTTCCAGCAGCCAGGGGCGGAGTGGCTACACCTTC.

V and J are TRBV7-3 and TRBJ2-1, with 7 bases lining up with TRBD1. Germline assignment: CDR1 SGHTA and CDR2 FQGTGA. The CDR3 sequence is 12 residues long. V shed 4 bases and J 9 bases; nucleotides not matched to a gene: 3. The CDR3 reads CASSSAGGEQFF. CDR3 DNA sequence: TGTGCCAGCAGCTCGGCAGGGGGTGAGCAGTTCTTC.

The genes are TRBV5-6 and TRBJ1-2; D is ambiguous. Germline V gene sequence: CDR1 SGHDT, CDR2 YYEEEE. The CDR3 has 12 residues. V was shortened by 2 bases and J by 6 bases, with 8 bases between the two germline ends. CDR3 coding DNA: TGTGCCAGCAGCTTATCGTCCGATGGCTACACCTTC. It specifies CASSLSSDGYTF.

This sequence joins TRBV28 and TRBJ1-2; 8 nucleotides align to TRBD1. CDR1 is MDHEN, CDR2 SYDVKM, per germline. The trim removed 2 bases at V and 4 bases at J, leaving 9 bases unmatched. The CDR3 loop spans 16 amino acids. Here the CDR3 DNA reads TGTGCCAGCAGTTTAATAGGAATGGACAGGGCCTATGGCTACACCTTC. Translated, it gives CASSLIGMDRAYGYTF.

Here the CDR3 DNA reads TGCGCCAGCAGCCAAGATGAGACAGATAGCTCCTACGAGCAGTACTTC. Its protein is CASSQDETDSSYEQYF. The chain uses TRBV4-1 and TRBJ2-7; perhaps TRBD1 as D (5 bases). The germline gives CDR1 MGHRA, CDR2 YSYEKL. V shed 0 bases and J shed 0 bases, with 12 bases lying between them. The CDR3 extends over 16 amino acids.

In regard to this clone: The sample carries other DNA sequences with the same CDR3. The chain couples TRBV5-1 to TRBJ2-2; D remains ambiguous. V lost 4 bases and J lost 0, with 7 bases in between. The length of the CDR3 is 14 residues. The germline V gene has CDR1 SGHRS and CDR2 YFSETQ. The CDR3 nucleotides are TGCGCCAGCAGCCCCGGTACGAACACCGGGGAGCTGTTTTTT. Translating gives CASSPGTNTGELFF.

This chain links TRBV9 with TRBJ2-3; TRBD2 matches 10 bases. This CDR3 region has 18 residues. CDR1 is SGDLS and CDR2 is YYNGEE in the germline V gene. V lost 4 bases to trimming and J lost 4 bases; unmatched junction nucleotides: 15. This CDR3 reads CASSMRQAGGPGADTQYF. The CDR3 coding sequence is TGTGCCAGCAGCATGAGACAAGCGGGAGGGCCCGGTGCAGATACGCAGTATTTT.

The chain employs TRBV7-2 and TRBJ2-7; 9 bases agree with TRBD2. The trim removed 4 bases at V and 0 bases at J, leaving 4 bases unmatched. The CDR3 totals 15 residues. Germline V CDR1 and CDR2: SGHTA, FQGNSA. CDR3 protein: CASSSVSGSSYEQYF. The CDR3 region has the DNA TGTGCCAGCAGCTCCGTTAGCGGGAGCTCCTACGAGCAGTACTTC.

J is TRBJ1-2 and V is TRBV11-2; D gene ambiguous. The V end lost 5 bases, the J end lost 3 bases, and 16 bases lay between the germline ends. Per germline, CDR1 SGHAT and CDR2 FQNNGV. The CDR3 length is 15 residues. The CDR3 bases are TGTGCCAGCAGCCCCAAGGGAGGTTATGACTATGGCTACACCTTC. It translates to CASSPKGGYDYGYTF.